The 31 T cell receptor beta chains presented below share a single source sample, sequenced in a study of cytomegalovirus exposure and HLA in healthy donors. With 60 Vbeta and 13 Jbeta primers, the PCR was carried out. The protocol was immunoSEQ multiplex PCR, while the TCRdb copy is restricted to in-frame clones and leaves out a portion. This sample has some 150,000 clones, with about 80% found just once. The sample taken for sequencing was PBMCs. The receptors derive from a woman aged 35 to 49 in good health and CMV-seronegative.

The chain carries TRBV28 and TRBJ2-7; 9 nucleotides line up with TRBD1. Trimming took 5 bases from V and 4 from J; bases not matched to a gene: 6. The CDR3 loop spans 14 amino acids. Germline V CDR1 and CDR2: MDHEN, SYDVKM. This CDR3 reads CASSTTGGGYEQYF. Here the CDR3 DNA reads TGTGCCAGCAGTACGACAGGGGGGGGATACGAGCAGTACTTC.

The chain carries TRBV4-2 and TRBJ2-3; 14 bases map to TRBD2. The CDR3 totals 18 residues. The germline CDR1 and CDR2 sequences are LGHNA and YNFKEQ. The J segment lost 0 bases and the V segment lost 1 base, leaving 3 bases of the junction unmatched. CDR3 amino acids: CASSQGLAGGPSTDTQYF. The CDR3 bases are TGTGCCAGCAGCCAAGGACTAGCGGGAGGGCCAAGCACAGATACGCAGTATTTT.

This rearrangement joins TRBV7-3 to TRBJ2-2; D is unclear. Germline V gives CDR1 SGHTA, CDR2 FQGTGA. The ends were cut back, 4 bases at V and 6 bases at J, with 9 bases in the middle. The CDR3 is 13 residues long. CDR3 DNA sequence: TGTGCCAGCAGCTCTCTCGCGCCCGGGGAGCTGTTTTTT. Translating gives CASSSLAPGELFF.

The gene calls are TRBV19 and TRBJ2-7; possibly TRBD1 for D (6 bases). V was cut by 2 bases and J by 3 bases, with 14 bases left in between. Germline CDR1 is LNHDA and CDR2 is SQIVND (reference sequence). This CDR3 is built from 15 residues. CDR3 sequence (DNA): TGTGCCAGTAGTATAAGTCGGGAAGGGGGCTACGAGCAGTACTTC. Encoded protein: CASSISREGGYEQYF. The whole variable domain, remainder taken from reference TRBV19 and TRBJ2-7, is DGGITQSPKYLFRKEGQNVTLSCEQNLNHDAMYWYRQDPGQGLRLIYYSQIVNDFQKGDIAEGYSVSREKKESFPLTVTSAQKNPTAFYLCASSISREGGYEQYFGPGTRLTVT.

This rearrangement joins TRBV5-1 to TRBJ1-1, with D uncertain. Germline-derived CDR1 and CDR2 are SGHRS and YFSETQ. This CDR3 has 13 residues. Trimming shortened V by 2 bases and J by 0 bases, and 5 bases separated the two germline ends. The DNA for the CDR3 is TGCGCCAGCAGCTTACAGATGAACACTGAAGCTTTCTTT. Translated: CASSLQMNTEAFF.

The V gene is TRBV7-3, the J gene TRBJ1-6; 7 nucleotides align to TRBD1. This CDR3 contains 15 residues. V lost 5 bases to trimming and J lost 5 bases; unmatched junction nucleotides: 6. From germline, CDR1 is SGHTA and CDR2 FQGTGA. CDR3 coding DNA: TGTGCCAGCAGCCCAACCGGGACAGATAATTCACCCCTCCACTTT. Its translation is CASSPTGTDNSPLHF. The entire variable domain, with the rest obtained from reference TRBV7-3 and TRBJ1-6, is as follows: GAGVSQTPSNKVTEKGKYVELRCDPISGHTALYWYRQSLGQGPEFLIYFQGTGAADDSGLPNDRFFAVRPEGSVSTLKIQRTERGDSAVYLCASSPTGTDNSPLHFGNGTRLTVT.

The chain employs TRBV15 and TRBJ2-7; unclear D gene. Trimming shortened V by 0 bases and J by 11 bases, and 20 bases separated the two germline ends. From germline, CDR1 is LNHNV and CDR2 YYDKDF (reference sequence). This CDR3 has 15 residues. CDR3 region: CATSRDRAPIATEYF. CDR3 nucleotides: TGTGCCACCAGCAGAGATCGCGCCCCCATAGCTACGGAGTACTTC. The whole variable domain, filled in from reference TRBV15 and TRBJ2-7, reads DAMVIQNPRYQVTQFGKPVTLSCSQTLNHNVMYWYQQKSSQAPKLLFHYYDKDFNNEADTPDNFQSRRPNTSFCFLDIRSPGLGDTAMYLCATSRDRAPIATEYFGPGTRLTVT.

This chain joins TRBV5-4 and TRBJ2-2; D gene ambiguous. Trimming removed 1 base at V and 1 base at J, with 8 bases between. Germline CDR1 and CDR2: SGHNT and YYREEE (reference sequence). This CDR3 has 15 residues. The CDR3 DNA sequence: TGTGCCAGCAGCTTGTTAGCCGGGAACACCGGGGAGCTGTTTTTT. Amino acids: CASSLLAGNTGELFF. Looking up the rest from reference TRBV5-4 and TRBJ2-2 gives the full variable domain: ETGVTQSPTHLIKTRGQQVTLRCSSQSGHNTVSWYQQALGQGPQFIFQYYREEENGRGNFPPRFSGLQFPNYSSELNVNALELDDSALYLCASSLLAGNTGELFFGEGSRLTVL.

The chain recombines TRBV18 with TRBJ2-7; 9 bases fit TRBD1. The CDR3 totals 14 residues. Trimming took 4 bases from V and 5 from J; bases not matched to a gene: 6. Germline V gene data show CDR1 as KGHSH and CDR2 as LQKENI. CDR3 amino acids: CASSRDRGMDEQYF. The CDR3 nucleotides read TGTGCCAGCTCACGAGACAGGGGGATGGACGAGCAGTACTTC.

The chain links TRBV19 to TRBJ2-7, with 10 bases fitting TRBD2. Trimming took 6 bases from V and 1 from J; bases not matched to a gene: 9. Germline CDR1 and CDR2: LNHDA and SQIVND (reference sequence). The CDR3 is 16 amino acids. The CDR3 DNA sequence: TGTGCCAGTAGACCCGTAGCGGGAGGAGGATCCTACGAGCAGTACTTC. It is translated as CASRPVAGGGSYEQYF.

V and J are TRBV5-1 and TRBJ2-7; 12 bases match TRBD2. The CDR3 runs to 13 residues. Germline CDR1 SGHRS, CDR2 YFSETQ. Unmatched junction bases numbered 6, after V lost 10 bases and J lost 4 bases. The CDR3 here is CAATSGSRYEQYF. As DNA, the CDR3 is TGCGCCGCGACTAGCGGGAGTAGGTACGAGCAGTACTTC.

This chain uses TRBV28 with TRBJ1-5; 9 bases match TRBD1. CDR1 and CDR2 (germline): MDHEN, SYDVKM. The junction had 11 bases not matched to a gene; V was cut back by 4 bases and J by 7 bases. The CDR3 contains 16 residues. The CDR3 DNA reads TGTGCCAGCAGTTGGTCCCGGGACAGGGTCAGGCAGCCCCAGCATTTT. Its translation is CASSWSRDRVRQPQHF.

V is TRBV5-4 and J is TRBJ2-3; 11 bases match TRBD2. Per the germline V gene, CDR1 is SGHNT and CDR2 is YYREEE (reference sequence). The CDR3 length is 15 residues. Losses at the gene ends were 1 base for V and 5 bases for J; bases not matched to a gene: 3. The CDR3 DNA follows: TGTGCCAGCAGCTTGAGCCTAGCGGGAGGAGATACGCAGTATTTT. This codes for CASSLSLAGGDTQYF.

V usage is TRBV7-3 and J usage is TRBJ2-5; possible D gene TRBD2, 5 bases. The V end was cut by 5 bases, the J end by 3 bases, with 10 bases between. Germline CDR1 is SGHTA and CDR2 is FQGTGA. The CDR3 consists of 13 residues. CDR3 in DNA: TGTGCCAGCAGCCGACTACCCGAAGAGACCCAGTACTTC. Amino acids: CASSRLPEETQYF. The entire variable domain, with the rest obtained from reference TRBV7-3 and TRBJ2-5, is as follows: GAGVSQTPSNKVTEKGKYVELRCDPISGHTALYWYRQSLGQGPEFLIYFQGTGAADDSGLPNDRFFAVRPEGSVSTLKIQRTERGDSAVYLCASSRLPEETQYFGPGTRLLVL.

Notes on this clone: The junction does not match germline at one end; this may be a read error. The J gene is TRBJ2-5, the V gene TRBV7-9, with 10 positions matching TRBD2. Germline V gene data show CDR1 as SEHNR and CDR2 as FQNEAQ (reference sequence). The CDR3 is 19 amino acids. CDR3 residues: CSSTIVIGAGGPVVETQYF. The CDR3 nucleotides read TGTTCCAGCACTATTGTTATTGGAGCGGGAGGGCCAGTCGTAGAGACCCAGTACTTC.

The rearrangement uses TRBV11-2 and TRBJ2-1, with D maybe TRBD2 (5 bases). Per germline, CDR1 SGHAT and CDR2 FQNNGV. The ends were cut back, 3 bases at V and 9 bases at J, with 18 bases in the middle. The CDR3 has 15 residues. The CDR3 is CASSFPQGSQSEQFF. The CDR3 nucleotides are TGTGCCAGCAGCTTCCCCCAAGGGAGTCAATCTGAGCAGTTCTTC.

The chain links TRBV7-3 to TRBJ2-1, with 11 bases aligning to TRBD2. J lost 5 bases, V lost 3 bases, and 18 bases had no gene match. The germline V gene encodes CDR1 SGHTA and CDR2 FQGTGA. The CDR3 is 20 residues long. The CDR3: CASSLGGRQGRLAGNNEQFF. As DNA, the CDR3 is TGTGCCAGCAGCTTGGGAGGGAGACAGGGGAGACTAGCGGGAAACAATGAGCAGTTCTTC. Full variable domain (remainder filled in from reference TRBV7-3 and TRBJ2-1): GAGVSQTPSNKVTEKGKYVELRCDPISGHTALYWYRQSLGQGPEFLIYFQGTGAADDSGLPNDRFFAVRPEGSVSTLKIQRTERGDSAVYLCASSLGGRQGRLAGNNEQFFGPGTRLTVL.

The rearrangement uses TRBV7-2 and TRBJ2-7; the match to TRBD2 covers 9 bases. Unmatched junction bases numbered 8, after V lost 2 bases and J lost 3 bases. This CDR3 is built from 16 residues. Germline V gene sequence: CDR1 SGHTA, CDR2 FQGNSA. The CDR3 spells CASSLRGSGRYYEQYF. In DNA, the CDR3 is TGTGCCAGCAGCTTAAGGGGTAGCGGGAGATACTACGAGCAGTACTTC.

The chain uses TRBV6-6 and TRBJ2-5; D ambiguous. Trimming stripped 5 bases from V and 1 base from J, with 11 bases between. Germline CDR1 and CDR2: MNHNY and SVGAGI (reference sequence). CDR3 size: 14 residues. The CDR3 loop reads CASSTLSGQETQYF. The CDR3 DNA reads as TGTGCCAGCAGTACCCTGAGTGGCCAAGAGACCCAGTACTTC.

V usage is TRBV7-9 and J usage is TRBJ2-7, with D possibly TRBD1 on 8 matching bases. Trimming shortened V by 5 bases and J by 0 bases, and 17 bases separated the two germline ends. Germline V gene data show CDR1 as SEHNR and CDR2 as FQNEAQ (reference sequence). The CDR3 has 16 amino acids. The CDR3 region has the DNA TGTGCCAGCAGCGACCACAGGGGGACTAACTCCTACGAGCAGTACTTC. Protein: CASSDHRGTNSYEQYF.

This chain links TRBV5-6 with TRBJ1-5; no definite D call. The germline V and J ends were trimmed by 2 bases and 6 bases, with 15 bases remaining between them. Germline values: CDR1 SGHDT, CDR2 YYEEEE. This CDR3 contains 15 residues. The CDR3 region is CASSFGSESFQPQHF. The CDR3 DNA is TGTGCCAGCAGCTTCGGCAGCGAGTCGTTTCAGCCCCAGCATTTT.

The rearrangement uses TRBV11-3 and TRBJ2-1; perhaps TRBD2 as D (6 bases). V gave up 1 base and J gave up 4 bases, with 8 bases separating them. Germline CDR1 is SGHNT and CDR2 is YENEEA. This CDR3 has 14 residues. CDR3 loop: CASSLGAGYNEQFF. The CDR3 DNA reads TGTGCCAGCAGCTTAGGGGCGGGATACAATGAGCAGTTCTTC.

The chain joins TRBV18 to TRBJ1-5, with 9 bases fitting TRBD1. V was clipped by 4 bases and J by 5 bases; unmatched bases: 9. Germline V gene sequence: CDR1 KGHSH, CDR2 LQKENI. This CDR3 has 16 amino acids. DNA of the CDR3: TGTGCCAGCTCACAACAGGGACAGGGATCGTATCAGCCCCAGCATTTT. It specifies CASSQQGQGSYQPQHF.

V is TRBV19 and J is TRBJ2-1; 8 nucleotides line up with TRBD2. The V gene's germline CDR1 is LNHDA and CDR2 SQIVND (reference sequence). V trimming: 2 bases; J trimming: 5 bases; junction bases outside the gene matches: 2. This CDR3 region has 14 residues. The DNA for the CDR3 is TGTGCCAGTAGTATAACGGGGGGGGACAATGAGCAGTTCTTC. Its protein product is CASSITGGDNEQFF.

The V call is TRBV7-2, the J call TRBJ2-1; 10 bases fit TRBD2. This CDR3 comprises 13 residues. The ends lost 6 bases at V and 9 bases at J; junction bases unmatched: 5. Germline CDR1 reads SGHTA; CDR2 reads FQGNSA. The CDR3 here is CASSGTSEGEQFF. DNA for the CDR3: TGTGCCAGCAGTGGGACTAGCGAAGGTGAGCAGTTCTTC.

The chain employs TRBV2 and TRBJ1-3, with TRBD1 as a possible D gene (6 bases). With 7 bases removed from V and 4 bases from J, the gap between germline ends came to 14 bases. The germline V gene encodes CDR1 SNHLY and CDR2 FYNNEI. The CDR3 consists of 14 residues. The CDR3 DNA reads TGTGCCAGCAAGACCGGGACAACGGGAAACACCATATATTTT. This translates into CASKTGTTGNTIYF.

This clone has more than one count but fewer than ten. The rearrangement uses TRBV13 and TRBJ2-3, with TRBD1 identical over 7 bases. Germline V gene data show CDR1 as PRHDT and CDR2 as FYEKMQ (reference sequence). There are 18 residues in the CDR3. The V segment lost 3 bases and the J segment 1 base; nucleotides outside the gene matches: 13. CDR3 sequence reads: CASSFGTTGSARTDTQYF. CDR3 DNA: TGTGCCAGCAGCTTTGGGACGACAGGGTCAGCGCGCACAGATACGCAGTATTTT.

Details on this clone: At one end, the junction sequence differs from germline, possibly due to a read error. The chain recombines TRBV4-3 with TRBJ2-2; 9 nucleotides agree with TRBD2. This CDR3 comprises 16 residues. Per germline, CDR1 LGHNA and CDR2 YSLEER. The CDR3 region is CASSQDPSGNPGELFF. DNA for the CDR3: TGCGCCAGCAGCCAAGATCCTAGCGGGAACCCCGGGGAGCTGTTTTTT.

V usage is TRBV5-1 and J usage is TRBJ2-1; no clear D gene. V was clipped by 2 bases and J by 0 bases, with 9 bases between them. This CDR3 contains 15 residues. Per the germline V gene, CDR1 is SGHRS and CDR2 is YFSETQ. CDR3 DNA sequence: TGCGCCAGCAGCTTTCACTCAAGCTCCTACAATGAGCAGTTCTTC. Its translation: CASSFHSSSYNEQFF. Together with reference TRBV5-1 and TRBJ2-1, the CDR3 gives the full variable domain: KAGVTQTPRYLIKTRGQQVTLSCSPISGHRSVSWYQQTPGQGLQFLFEYFSETQRNKGNFPGRFSGRQFSNSRSEMNVSTLELGDSALYLCASSFHSSSYNEQFFGPGTRLTVL.

This chain links TRBV4-1 with TRBJ1-1; the D gene is possibly TRBD1 (5 bases). The V end lost 4 bases, the J end lost 0 bases, and 15 bases lay between the germline ends. Germline loops: CDR1 MGHRA, CDR2 YSYEKL. The CDR3 is 16 residues long. CDR3 bases: TGCGCCAGCAGCCTCTTCAGGGCGGGGGTGAACACTGAAGCTTTCTTT. This gives the protein CASSLFRAGVNTEAFF.

The chain is built from TRBV19 and TRBJ1-1; tentative D call: TRBD1 (6 bases). The V gene's germline CDR1 is LNHDA and CDR2 SQIVND (reference sequence). This CDR3 contains 15 residues. Trimming left V 4 bases short and J 1 base short, with 13 bases between. The CDR3: CASSKTGTQNTEAFF. The CDR3 nucleotides read TGTGCCAGTAGTAAAACCGGGACACAGAACACTGAAGCTTTCTTT.